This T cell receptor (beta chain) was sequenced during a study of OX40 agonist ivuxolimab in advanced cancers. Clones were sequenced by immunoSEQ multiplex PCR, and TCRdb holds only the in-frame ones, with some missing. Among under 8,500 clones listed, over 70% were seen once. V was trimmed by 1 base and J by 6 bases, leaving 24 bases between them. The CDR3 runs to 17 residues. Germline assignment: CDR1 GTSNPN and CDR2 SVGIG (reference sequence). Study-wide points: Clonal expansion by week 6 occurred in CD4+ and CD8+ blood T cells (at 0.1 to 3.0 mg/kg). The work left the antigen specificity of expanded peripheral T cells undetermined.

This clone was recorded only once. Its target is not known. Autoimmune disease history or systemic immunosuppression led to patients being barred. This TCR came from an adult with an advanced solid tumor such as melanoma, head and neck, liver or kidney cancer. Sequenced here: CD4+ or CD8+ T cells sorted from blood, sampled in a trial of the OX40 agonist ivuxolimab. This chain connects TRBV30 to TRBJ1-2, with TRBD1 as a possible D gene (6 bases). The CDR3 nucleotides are TGTGCCTGGAGTGCGACCCTCGTTCGCAGGGGAATTGATGGCTACACCTTC. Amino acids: CAWSATLVRRGIDGYTF.